These 20 T cell receptor beta chains were sequenced from one sample in a study of early T cells in non-severe SARS-CoV-2 infection. TCRdb reprocessed the 5' RACE reads with MiXCR, giving one entry per CDR3 protein. Among tens of thousands of distinct CDR3 sequences listed, 12% were seen once. Sequencing was carried out using whole blood. The receptors stem from an adult who was a healthcare worker with PCR-confirmed SARS-CoV-2 infection or an uninfected control (not recorded which).

The chain links TRBV6-5 to TRBJ2-5; D not certain. CDR1 is MNHEY, CDR2 SVGAGI, per germline. Trimming took 2 bases from V and 4 from J, leaving 2 bases between them. The length of the CDR3 is 11 residues. CDR3 sequence reads: CASSYGETQYF. DNA for the CDR3: TGTGCCAGCAGTTACGGAGAGACCCAGTACTTC.

The CDR3 spells CASSPVQGKSQYF. CDR3 coding DNA: TGTGCCAGCAGCCCGGTACAGGGAAAGTCACAGTATTTT. The rearrangement links TRBV9 to TRBJ2-3; TRBD1 might be the D (6 bases). V was clipped by 4 bases and J by 12 bases, with 18 bases between them. Germline-derived CDR1 and CDR2 are SGDLS and YYNGEE. The CDR3 is 13 residues long.

This clonotype was counted between two and nine times. This chain links TRBV7-6 with TRBJ2-1, with D perhaps matching TRBD2 (6 bases). The CDR3 sequence is 17 residues long. Germline values: CDR1 SGHVS, CDR2 FNYEAQ. Deletions cut 1 base from V and 5 bases from J, with 18 bases between. CDR3 in amino acids: CASSLGLRDWRNNEQFF. CDR3 nucleotide sequence: TGTGCCAGCAGCTTAGGCTTGAGGGACTGGAGAAACAATGAGCAGTTCTTC.

This clonotype was seen a handful of times. This chain links TRBV18 with TRBJ2-4; D not certain. The ends were cut back, 2 bases at V and 0 bases at J, with 11 bases in the middle. The CDR3 covers 16 residues. CDR1 and CDR2 from the germline V gene are KGHSH and LQKENI. For the CDR3, the DNA is TGTGCCAGCTCACCATGGGGTGCTTCAGCCAAAAACATTCAGTACTTC. It specifies CASSPWGASAKNIQYF.

The chain has TRBV4-1 and TRBJ2-1; D perhaps matches TRBD2 (6 bases). Trimming left V 2 bases short and J 0 bases short, with 14 bases between. CDR3 length: 17 amino acids. Germline V gives CDR1 MGHRA, CDR2 YSYEKL. The CDR3 sequence: CASSQRRAGLSYNEQFF. In DNA form, the CDR3 reads TGCGCCAGCAGCCAAAGGCGGGCGGGGCTCTCCTACAATGAGCAGTTCTTC.

This clonotype has ten or more counts. This sequence joins TRBV3-1 and TRBJ2-3, with D perhaps TRBD2 (5 bases). The CDR3 loop spans 16 amino acids. From germline, CDR1 is LGHDT and CDR2 YNNKEL (reference sequence). The V end lost 1 base, the J end lost 2 bases, and 13 bases lay between the germline ends. CDR3 DNA: TGTGCCAGCAGCCAAGTTCGAGCGGATTTCACAGATACGCAGTATTTT. Protein product: CASSQVRADFTDTQYF.

There are many counts of this clonotype. The chain recombines TRBV5-1 with TRBJ2-3; a weak D match, TRBD2 (6 bases). Per germline, CDR1 SGHRS and CDR2 YFSETQ. The ends were cut back, 0 bases at V and 3 bases at J, with 11 bases in the middle. This CDR3 comprises 15 residues. The CDR3 sequence: CASSLVLAGTDTQYF. The CDR3 coding sequence is TGCGCCAGCAGCTTGGTACTAGCAGGGACAGATACGCAGTATTTT. The full variable domain, with the rest looked up from reference TRBV5-1 and TRBJ2-3, is KAGVTQTPRYLIKTRGQQVTLSCSPISGHRSVSWYQQTPGQGLQFLFEYFSETQRNKGNFPGRFSGRQFSNSRSEMNVSTLELGDSALYLCASSLVLAGTDTQYFGPGTRLTVL.

This clonotype has more than one count but fewer than ten. This CDR3 reads CASSVAPGHDGVEQFF. The CDR3 region has the DNA TGTGCCAGCAGCGTAGCGCCGGGACACGATGGGGTTGAGCAGTTCTTC. The chain combines TRBV9 with TRBJ2-1; D may be TRBD1 (6 bases). CDR3 size: 16 residues. Trimming stripped 0 bases from V and 9 bases from J, with 19 bases between. CDR1 SGDLS and CDR2 YYNGEE come from the germline V gene.

V gene TRBV9 combines with J gene TRBJ2-2, with TRBD2 matching 13 bases. The germline V gene has CDR1 SGDLS and CDR2 YYNGEE. After removal of 3 bases from V and 5 bases from J, the junction contained 7 bases not matched to a gene. The CDR3 is made up of 17 amino acids. This CDR3 is CASSGLAGGLGTGELFF. The DNA of the CDR3 is TGTGCCAGCAGCGGACTAGCGGGAGGACTCGGGACCGGGGAGCTGTTTTTT.

V is TRBV5-1 and J is TRBJ2-7; D gene uncertain. This CDR3 region has 13 residues. CDR1 is SGHRS, CDR2 YFSETQ, per germline. Trimming pared 1 base from V and 5 bases from J, leaving 10 bases between. In DNA form, the CDR3 reads TGCGCCAGCAGCTTGTGGGCTGGGAACGAGCAGTACTTC. Encoded protein: CASSLWAGNEQYF. Filled out from reference TRBV5-1 and TRBJ2-7, the complete variable domain reads KAGVTQTPRYLIKTRGQQVTLSCSPISGHRSVSWYQQTPGQGLQFLFEYFSETQRNKGNFPGRFSGRQFSNSRSEMNVSTLELGDSALYLCASSLWAGNEQYFGPGTRLTVT.

The chain is built from TRBV3-1 and TRBJ2-7, with 9 bases fitting TRBD1. The CDR3 is 14 residues long. Germline V gene sequence: CDR1 LGHDT, CDR2 YNNKEL (reference sequence). V gave up 1 base and J gave up 3 bases; unmatched junction bases: 1. Written as DNA, the CDR3 is TGTGCCAGCAGCCAAGCGGGACAGGGCTACGAGCAGTACTTC. Translation gives CASSQAGQGYEQYF.

This chain joins TRBV3-1 and TRBJ1-5, with no clear D. The germline V gene has CDR1 LGHDT and CDR2 YNNKEL (reference sequence). The ends were cut back, 5 bases at V and 4 bases at J, with 9 bases in the middle. This CDR3 region has 13 residues. CDR3 nucleotides: TGTGCCAGCAGCTTCGAAGCGAATCAGCCCCAGCATTTT. Protein product: CASSFEANQPQHF.

Ten or more counts support this clonotype. This chain connects TRBV7-8 to TRBJ2-1; D remains unclear. The CDR3 extends over 14 amino acids. Germline loops: CDR1 SGHVS, CDR2 FQNEAQ. V lost 2 bases and J 7 bases, leaving 12 bases between the germline ends. CDR3 amino acids: CASSLQGPHNEQFF. DNA for the CDR3: TGTGCCAGCAGCTTACAAGGGCCCCATAATGAGCAGTTCTTC. The full variable domain, its missing parts supplied by reference TRBV7-8 and TRBJ2-1, is GAGVSQSPRYKVAKRGQDVALRCDPISGHVSLFWYQQALGQGPEFLTYFQNEAQLDKSGLPSDRFFAERPEGSVSTLKIQRTQQEDSAVYLCASSLQGPHNEQFFGPGTRLTVL.

At least ten counts were recorded for this clonotype. This chain connects TRBV18 to TRBJ2-1, with TRBD1 matching over 9 bases. V was clipped by 5 bases and J by 5 bases; unmatched bases: 16. This CDR3 contains 18 residues. Per germline, CDR1 KGHSH and CDR2 LQKENI. The CDR3 coding sequence is TGTGCCAGCTCAGAAGGACAGGGGTTTGCTAAATTGGACAATGAGCAGTTCTTC. Its protein product is CASSEGQGFAKLDNEQFF. Full variable domain (remainder filled in from reference TRBV18 and TRBJ2-1): NAGVMQNPRHLVRRRGQEARLRCSPMKGHSHVYWYRQLPEEGLKFMVYLQKENIIDESGMPKERFSAEFPKEGPSILRIQQVVRGDSAAYFCASSEGQGFAKLDNEQFFGPGTRLTVL.

There are many counts of this clonotype. The V and J genes are TRBV7-6 and TRBJ2-5, with D unclear. The V gene lost 3 bases and the J gene lost 2 bases, with 4 bases spanning the gap. The CDR3 loop spans 12 amino acids. Germline V lookup: CDR1 SGHVS, CDR2 FNYEAQ. CDR3 coding DNA: TGTGCCAGCAGCTTTAATCAAGAGACCCAGTACTTC. It translates to CASSFNQETQYF.

This clonotype was picked up a small number of times. The chain carries TRBV6-2 or TRBV6-3 and TRBJ2-1; 11 bases are a match to TRBD2. This CDR3 contains 15 residues. V lost 4 bases and J lost 4; bases outside the gene matches: 3. In germline, CDR1 is MNHEY, CDR2 SVGEGT. CDR3: CASSFWTSGYNEQFF. CDR3 DNA: TGTGCCAGCAGTTTCTGGACTAGCGGGTACAATGAGCAGTTCTTC.

Ten or more counts support this clonotype. The chain couples TRBV24-1 to TRBJ2-3; D is unclear. With 0 bases removed from V and 1 base from J, the gap between germline ends came to 7 bases. The CDR3 contains 15 residues. From germline, CDR1 is KGHDR and CDR2 SFDVKD. The CDR3 here is CATSDLRSGTDTQYF. Written as DNA, the CDR3 is TGTGCCACCAGTGATTTGAGGAGCGGCACAGATACGCAGTATTTT.

The chain joins TRBV5-6 to TRBJ1-1; 8 bases line up with TRBD1. V shed 4 bases, J shed 2 bases, and the junction held 13 bases outside the gene matches. This CDR3 has 17 residues. Germline V lookup: CDR1 SGHDT, CDR2 YYEEEE. The CDR3 is CASSVSGTGRINTEAFF. The CDR3, as DNA: TGTGCCAGCAGCGTCTCCGGGACAGGCCGAATTAACACTGAAGCTTTCTTT.

A few counts support this clonotype. The chain couples TRBV3-1 to TRBJ2-7; 8 bases align to TRBD2. Trimming cost V 4 bases and J 5 bases; bases outside gene matches: 7. This CDR3 is 14 amino acids long. CDR1 and CDR2 (germline): LGHDT, YNNKEL (reference sequence). The CDR3 region is CASSLYTGGNEQYF. The DNA of the CDR3 is TGTGCCAGCAGCCTCTATACGGGGGGGAACGAGCAGTACTTC.

V is TRBV27 and J is TRBJ1-4, with a tentative D call TRBD1 (6 bases). Germline V gene lookup returns CDR1 MNHEY and CDR2 SMNVEV (reference sequence). V lost 6 bases and J 0 bases, leaving 14 bases between the germline ends. This CDR3 comprises 16 residues. CDR3: CASSRDTSATNEKLFF. The CDR3 region has the DNA TGTGCCAGCAGCCGGGACACGTCTGCAACTAATGAAAAACTGTTTTTT.